A single sample gave rise to the 25 T cell receptor beta chains below, sequenced in a study of blood T cells in healthy people across ages. A second PCR, run for roughly 7 to 11 cycles, used a sample-barcoded 5' primer plus a J-beta primer mix. From the 5' RACE reads, TCRdb called clonotypes with MiXCR, one entry per CDR3 protein. The table lists around 800,000 distinct CDR3 sequences, approximately 24% of them singletons. The same sample was also studied in work on T cells of mothers and their children.

Specimen: blood. All receptors derive from a boy aged 5-17 years in good health.

V gene TRBV4-1 combines with J gene TRBJ1-3, with D possibly TRBD1 on 5 matching bases. Germline values: CDR1 MGHRA, CDR2 YSYEKL. The CDR3 contains 14 residues. Trimming cost V 0 bases and J 6 bases, with 9 bases left between them. The CDR3 reads CASSQEGVENTIYF. The CDR3 DNA sequence: TGCGCCAGCAGCCAAGAAGGGGTGGAAAACACCATATATTTT.

The rearrangement links TRBV20-1 to TRBJ1-1; the D is unclear. The germline V and J ends were trimmed by 2 bases and 1 base, with 11 bases remaining between them. CDR1 and CDR2 (germline): DFQATT, SNEGSKA (reference sequence). CDR3 length: 14 amino acids. CDR3 in amino acids: CSARTYQENTEAFF. CDR3 in DNA: TGCAGTGCTAGAACCTACCAAGAGAACACTGAAGCTTTCTTT.

A few counts support this clonotype. The chain combines TRBV7-3 with TRBJ1-4; a weak D match, TRBD1 (5 bases). V was cut by 6 bases and J by 6 bases, with 20 bases left in between. The CDR3 runs 16 residues. Germline lookup yields CDR1 SGHTA and CDR2 FQGTGA. CDR3 protein: CASRRGAGGRDEKLFF. CDR3 nucleotides: TGTGCCAGCAGACGCGGGGCCGGGGGTAGAGATGAAAAACTGTTTTTT. Drawing the rest from reference TRBV7-3 and TRBJ1-4, the complete variable domain is GAGVSQTPSNKVTEKGKYVELRCDPISGHTALYWYRQSLGQGPEFLIYFQGTGAADDSGLPNDRFFAVRPEGSVSTLKIQRTERGDSAVYLCASRRGAGGRDEKLFFGSGTQLSVL.

The V gene is TRBV12-3 or TRBV12-4, the J gene TRBJ1-4; D remains unclear. This CDR3 contains 16 residues. V lost 6 bases to trimming and J lost 3 bases, with 17 bases between them. For the CDR3, the DNA is TGTGCCAGCAGGCCGGAGTGGGGAGCGGCTAATGAAAAACTGTTTTTT. It translates to CASRPEWGAANEKLFF.

The J gene is TRBJ2-7, the V gene TRBV2; 8 nucleotides align to TRBD1. Germline CDR1 and CDR2: SNHLY and FYNNEI. The V segment lost 6 bases and the J segment 0 bases; nucleotides outside the gene matches: 7. This CDR3 has 15 residues. The CDR3 DNA follows: TGTGCCAGCAGGGACGGACAGGGATTCTCCTACGAGCAGTACTTC. Its translation: CASRDGQGFSYEQYF. The variable domain in full, with the rest retrieved from reference TRBV2 and TRBJ2-7, is EPEVTQTPSHQVTQMGQEVILRCVPISNHLYFYWYRQILGQKVEFLVSFYNNEISEKSEIFDDQFSVERPDGSNFTLKIRSTKLEDSAMYFCASRDGQGFSYEQYFGPGTRLTVT.

The table lists this clonotype with a count of one. V and J are TRBV12-5 and TRBJ2-5, with 16 bases identical to TRBD2. Per germline, CDR1 LGHNT and CDR2 FRNRAP. The CDR3 covers 17 residues. The junction had 11 bases not matched to a gene; V was cut back by 8 bases and J by 5 bases. The CDR3 DNA is TGTGCTAGTAGTGGGGGACTAGCGGGGGGGCCTTGGGAGACCCAGTACTTC. It is translated as CASSGGLAGGPWETQYF.

CDR3 in DNA: TGTGCCAGCAGCCCCCCCGGGACAGCGAACTATGGCTACACCTTC. It encodes CASSPPGTANYGYTF. The chain has TRBV9 and TRBJ1-2; the match to TRBD1 covers 7 bases. The trim removed 4 bases at V and 2 bases at J, leaving 8 bases unmatched. Germline lookup yields CDR1 SGDLS and CDR2 YYNGEE. CDR3 length equals 15 residues.

This clonotype was seen more than once but under ten times. The genes are TRBV4-1 and TRBJ2-5; 7 bases are shared with TRBD1. With the DNA end fitting TRBJ2-7 better, the J assignment may be wrong. CDR1 is MGHRA and CDR2 is YSYEKL in the germline V gene. The CDR3 is made up of 13 amino acids. Here the CDR3 DNA reads TGCGCCAGCAGCCTGGACAGGTTCGACGAGCAGTACTTC. It yields the protein CASSLDRFDEQYF.

The chain is built from TRBV15 and TRBJ2-7, with 8 bases identical to TRBD2. The better agreement between TRBJ2-1 and the DNA end casts doubt on the J call. The CDR3 consists of 12 residues. Germline V gives CDR1 LNHNV, CDR2 YYDKDF (reference sequence). CDR3 sequence reads: CATSRGLAEQFF. CDR3 sequence (DNA): TGTGCCACCAGCAGAGGACTAGCGGAGCAGTTCTTC.

In this sample, this clonotype turned up a few times. This chain connects TRBV6-1 to TRBJ2-5, with D maybe TRBD2 (6 bases). CDR1 and CDR2 from the germline V gene are MNHNS and SASEGT. The CDR3 length is 17 residues. With 3 bases removed from V and 1 base from J, the gap between germline ends came to 18 bases. DNA of the CDR3: TGTGCCAGCAGTGATGGTTTTCGGGGGTCCACCCAAGAGACCCAGTACTTC. Its protein is CASSDGFRGSTQETQYF.

The table lists this clonotype with many counts. The chain is built from TRBV7-9 and TRBJ1-2, with D possibly being TRBD1 (5 bases). The germline V and J ends were trimmed by 1 base and 4 bases, with 10 bases remaining between them. The CDR3 length is 14 residues. The germline gives CDR1 SEHNR, CDR2 FQNEAQ (reference sequence). The CDR3: CASSLGGGAYGYTF. CDR3 nucleotide sequence: TGTGCCAGCAGCTTAGGGGGAGGGGCCTATGGCTACACCTTC.

This clonotype has just a few counts. The chain recombines TRBV7-9 with TRBJ2-2; D perhaps matches TRBD2 (5 bases). This CDR3 is 15 amino acids long. V shed 5 bases and J shed 4 bases, with 14 bases lying between them. CDR1 SEHNR and CDR2 FQNEAQ come from the germline V gene (reference sequence). CDR3 DNA: TGTGCCAGCAGCATGGAAGACGCGGGCACCGGGGAGCTGTTTTTT. Its protein is CASSMEDAGTGELFF.

The chain has TRBV12-3 or TRBV12-4 and TRBJ2-3; 7 nucleotides align to TRBD2. Losses at the gene ends were 2 bases for V and 6 bases for J; bases not matched to a gene: 11. The length of the CDR3 is 16 residues. For the CDR3, the DNA is TGTGCCAGCAGTTTAAGGGACCCCCGGGGAGGGGATACGCAGTATTTT. Its protein product is CASSLRDPRGGDTQYF.

Concerning this clonotype: Relative to the germline gene, one junction end is altered; a read error may explain this. The genes are TRBV16 and TRBJ2-4, with 7 bases fitting TRBD1. There are 15 residues in the CDR3. From germline, CDR1 is KGHSY and CDR2 FQNENV. CDR3 region: CASIKGQLAKNIQHF. As DNA, the CDR3 is TGTGCCAGCATCAAGGGACAGCTGGCCAAAAACATTCAGCACTTC.

This clonotype appeared a few times. The chain combines TRBV7-2 with TRBJ2-1, with D unclear. With 0 bases removed from V and 7 bases from J, the gap between germline ends came to 13 bases. CDR1 is SGHTA and CDR2 is FQGNSA in the germline V gene. The CDR3 loop spans 15 amino acids. The CDR3 DNA is TGTGCCAGCAGCTTAGCTGGGTTTTCGAATAATGAGCAGTTCTTC. Translated, it gives CASSLAGFSNNEQFF.

This clonotype was observed a handful of times. The chain is built from TRBV7-2 and TRBJ2-5; a possible D gene is TRBD1 (7 bases). V lost 2 bases, J lost 5 bases, and 15 bases lay in between. Germline V CDR1 and CDR2: SGHTA, FQGNSA. The length of the CDR3 is 15 residues. DNA for the CDR3: TGTGCCAGCAGCTTATCGGAGGGGGCACCTGAGACCCAGTACTTC. As protein: CASSLSEGAPETQYF.

This clonotype was observed a few times. The J gene is TRBJ2-2, the V gene TRBV5-1, with D uncertain. V was cut by 4 bases and J by 4 bases, with 8 bases left in between. This CDR3 comprises 13 residues. CDR1 and CDR2 from the germline V gene are SGHRS and YFSETQ. CDR3 region: CASSPEATGELFF. In DNA form, the CDR3 reads TGCGCCAGCAGCCCCGAGGCCACCGGGGAGCTGTTTTTT.

This clonotype has a count of ten or more. The chain recombines TRBV10-3 with TRBJ2-5; D gene ambiguous. The end of the DNA fits TRBJ2-1 better, so the J call may be wrong. The CDR3 is 12 amino acids. Looked up from germline, CDR1 is ENHRY and CDR2 is SYGVKD. The CDR3 DNA reads TGTGCCATCAGTGGCTCGGGCAGTGAGCAGTTCTTC. Encoded protein: CAISGSGSEQFF.

The chain combines TRBV18 with TRBJ2-1, with 9 nucleotides matching TRBD2. The CDR3 covers 16 residues. J lost 2 bases, V lost 1 base, and 3 bases had no gene match. Germline loops: CDR1 KGHSH, CDR2 LQKENI. The CDR3 region has the DNA TGTGCCAGCTCACCACTGATAGCGGGGGCCTACAATGAGCAGTTCTTC. It encodes CASSPLIAGAYNEQFF.

In its sample, this clonotype was seen many times. This chain uses TRBV2 with TRBJ2-5; D tentatively reads TRBD1 or TRBD2 (5 bases each). Germline V CDR1 and CDR2: SNHLY, FYNNEI. CDR3 size: 13 residues. Between the trimmed V and J ends, which lost 6 bases and 5 bases, there was a span of 13 bases. The CDR3 loop reads CASSLRGYETQYF. In DNA, the CDR3 is TGTGCCAGCAGCCTCCGGGGCTACGAGACCCAGTACTTC. The full variable domain, rest sourced from reference TRBV2 and TRBJ2-5, is EPEVTQTPSHQVTQMGQEVILRCVPISNHLYFYWYRQILGQKVEFLVSFYNNEISEKSEIFDDQFSVERPDGSNFTLKIRSTKLEDSAMYFCASSLRGYETQYFGPGTRLLVL.

This chain joins TRBV7-9 and TRBJ1-2, with D possibly TRBD1 on 5 matching bases. Germline CDR1 SEHNR, CDR2 FQNEAQ (reference sequence). The CDR3 extends over 14 amino acids. V was cut by 5 bases and J by 5 bases, with 15 bases left in between. CDR3 loop: CASSRLGEEYGYTF. DNA of the CDR3: TGTGCCAGCAGCCGGCTGGGGGAAGAGTATGGCTACACCTTC.

This clonotype appeared a few times. The chain has TRBV7-9 and TRBJ2-1; perhaps D is TRBD1 or TRBD2 (6 bases each). Germline V CDR1 and CDR2: SEHNR, FQNEAQ (reference sequence). The CDR3 is 16 residues long. Trimming took 0 bases from V and 4 from J, leaving 13 bases between them. CDR3 loop: CASSLAPRGRYNEQFF. Written as DNA, the CDR3 is TGTGCCAGCAGCTTAGCGCCGAGGGGGAGGTACAATGAGCAGTTCTTC.

V gene TRBV4-1 combines with J gene TRBJ2-3, with 10 bases fitting TRBD2. With 11 bases clipped from V and 2 bases from J, the junction kept 16 bases outside the gene matches. The CDR3 loop spans 17 amino acids. The germline V gene encodes CDR1 MGHRA and CDR2 YSYEKL. The CDR3 DNA follows: TGCGCCTTAGAGAGGGCTAGGACTAGCGGAGACACAGATACGCAGTATTTT. It encodes CALERARTSGDTDTQYF.

V is TRBV29-1 and J is TRBJ2-1; possibly TRBD1 for D (6 bases). The CDR3 has 12 residues. Germline CDR1 SQVTM, CDR2 ANQGSEA. Deletions cut 7 bases from V and 7 bases from J, with 14 bases between. The DNA for the CDR3 is TGCAGCGACTCCCCGAGGGGGAATGAGCAGTTCTTC. This gives the protein CSDSPRGNEQFF.

V usage is TRBV9 and J usage is TRBJ2-3, with D perhaps TRBD1 or TRBD2 (5 bases each). Trimming pared 3 bases from V and 1 base from J, leaving 15 bases between. Germline V gene lookup returns CDR1 SGDLS and CDR2 YYNGEE. This CDR3 is 16 amino acids long. CDR3 loop: CASSASRGARTDTQYF. The CDR3 DNA is TGTGCCAGCAGCGCCTCCCGGGGCGCCCGCACAGATACGCAGTATTTT. Full variable domain (outside the CDR3, taken from reference TRBV9 and TRBJ2-3): DSGVTQTPKHLITATGQRVTLRCSPRSGDLSVYWYQQSLDQGLQFLIQYYNGEERAKGNILERFSAQQFPDLHSELNLSSLELGDSALYFCASSASRGARTDTQYFGPGTRLTVL.